Listed below are T cell receptor beta chains from one sample, sequenced in a study of blood T cells in healthy people across ages. TCRdb reprocessed the 5' RACE reads via MiXCR and lists one record per CDR3 protein. The data show around 870,000 distinct CDR3 sequences, 25% to 30% seen once. The sequenced material came from blood. The receptor set was obtained from an elderly woman in good health. Each CDR3 is given with its conserved first and last residue. A D gene is named only where the DNA matches it firmly. Clone size appears in some rows only: once, few, many, or a class for an expanded clone.

D gene	J gene	V gene	CDR3 length	clone size	CDR3 protein	CDR3 DNA
NA	TRBJ1-2	TRBV24-1	13	many	CATSTGSNYGYTF	TGTGCCACCAGTACAGGGTCTAACTATGGCTACACCTTC
TRBD2	TRBJ2-3	TRBV20-1	16	NA	CSAARPSGGGTDTQYF	TGCAGTGCTGCCCGTCCTAGCGGGGGGGGTACAGATACGCAGTATTTT
NA	TRBJ1-4	TRBV11-2	13	few	CASSSGVHEKLFF	TGTGCCAGCAGCTCGGGGGTCCATGAAAAACTGTTTTTT
NA	TRBJ1-2	TRBV20-1	13	many	CSAHISGGSGYTF	TGCAGTGCTCACATCTCGGGGGGCAGTGGCTACACCTTC
NA	TRBJ2-1	TRBV7-8	16	NA	CASSLGGGALENEQVF	TGTGCCAGCAGCTTAGGTGGAGGCGCCCTAGAGAATGAGCAGGTCTTC
TRBD1	TRBJ2-2	TRBV7-9	16	NA	CASRLPAGGVTGERFF	TGTGCCAGCAGACTCCCCGCAGGGGGCGTCACCGGGGAGCGGTTTTTT
NA	TRBJ1-2	TRBV6-1	16	few	CASSEALLRAGQVYTF	TGTGCCAGCAGTGAAGCGCTTCTTCGGGCAGGGCAGGTCTACACCTTC
TRBD2	TRBJ2-6	TRBV7-2	17	many	CASSLLAGGAGANVLTF	TGTGCCAGCAGCTTACTAGCGGGGGGGGCTGGGGCCAACGTCCTGACTTTC
TRBD2	TRBJ2-1	TRBV11-2	15	many	CASSASGPTANEQFF	TGTGCCAGCAGCGCTAGCGGGCCTACTGCGAATGAGCAGTTCTTC
TRBD1	TRBJ1-5	TRBV30	15	few	CAWSRGTGRNQPQHF	TGTGCCTGGAGTCGAGGGACAGGCAGGAATCAGCCCCAGCATTTT
TRBD1	TRBJ2-2	TRBV11-2	19	once	CASSLGPYSGGANTGERFF	TGTGCCAGCAGCTTAGGCCCATACTCAGGGGGCGCGAACACCGGGGAGCGGTTTTTT
NA	TRBJ2-5	TRBV7-2	15	few	CASSLVTQVQEAQYF	TGTGCCAGCAGCTTAGTGACACAAGTCCAAGAGGCCCAGTACTTC
NA	TRBJ2-7	TRBV28	15	many	CASSPGRGSGYEQYF	TGTGCCAGCAGTCCGGGACGGGGATCAGGCTACGAGCAGTACTTC
TRBD1	TRBJ1-5	TRBV6-2/TRBV6-3	14	NA	CASRPGQGRQPQHF	TGTGCCAGCAGGCCGGGACAGGGCCGGCAGCCCCAGCATTTT
NA	TRBJ2-5	TRBV5-7	13	many	CASFRGQQETQYF	TGTGCCAGCTTCAGAGGGCAGCAAGAGACCCAGTACTTC
TRBD1	TRBJ1-5	TRBV28	15	NA	CASSAGTGQGQPQHF	TGTGCCAGCAGCGCCGGGACAGGGCAGGGGCAGCCCCAGCATTTT
TRBD1	TRBJ1-4	TRBV19	16	NA	CASIKGTDGTNEKLFF	TGTGCCAGTATAAAGGGGACAGATGGAACTAATGAAAAACTGTTTTTT
TRBD1	TRBJ1-1	TRBV3-1	14	few	CASSHMTGGTEAFF	TGTGCCAGCAGCCACATGACAGGGGGCACTGAAGCTTTCTTT
TRBD2	TRBJ2-5	TRBV20-1	16	many	CSARLAGAFSQETQYF	TGCAGTGCTAGACTAGCGGGGGCCTTCTCCCAAGAGACCCAGTACTTC
NA	TRBJ2-1	TRBV20-1	15	NA	CSARVAASDYNEQFF	TGCAGTGCCAGGGTGGCGGCTTCAGACTACAATGAGCAGTTCTTC
TRBD1	TRBJ2-5	TRBV7-9	14	NA	CASSLGTGNNEQYF	TGTGCCAGCAGCTTGGGGACAGGGAACAATGAGCAGTACTTC
NA	TRBJ2-7	TRBV12-3/TRBV12-4	13	few	CASRYGVGYEQYF	TGTGCCAGCAGATACGGGGTTGGGTACGAGCAGTACTTC
NA	TRBJ1-1	TRBV7-9	14	many	CASSLAKGTTEAFF	TGTGCCAGCAGCTTAGCCAAGGGTACCACTGAAGCTTTCTTT
NA	TRBJ1-6	TRBV4-3	16	few	CASSQDFGWNNSPLHF	TGCGCCAGCAGCCAAGATTTCGGCTGGAATAATTCACCCCTCCACTTT
NA	TRBJ2-5	TRBV6-5	15	many	CASSYSRRFKETQYF	TGTGCCAGCAGTTACTCCCGGAGGTTCAAAGAGACCCAGTACTTC
TRBD2	TRBJ2-3	TRBV14	17	once	CASSPHLVAGSTGTQYF	TGTGCCAGCAGTCCACACCTCGTAGCGGGGAGCACAGGTACGCAGTATTTT
NA	TRBJ1-1	TRBV5-1	15	many	CASSPAGLGNTEAFF	TGCGCCAGCAGCCCGGCCGGGCTGGGGAACACTGAAGCTTTCTTT
NA	TRBJ2-5	TRBV5-1	14	many	CASSLGPGEETQYF	TGCGCCAGCAGCTTAGGTCCAGGGGAAGAGACCCAGTACTTC
NA	TRBJ1-2	TRBV20-1	13	NA	CSATATGTNGYTF	TGCAGTGCTACAGCCACCGGGACGAATGGCTACACCTTC
NA	TRBJ1-2	TRBV5-1	13	NA	CASMRGEGYGYTF	TGCGCCAGCATGAGGGGAGAAGGATATGGCTACACCTTC
TRBD1	TRBJ1-5	TRBV20-1	14	NA	CSATLTGGNQPQHF	TGCAGTGCCACCTTGACAGGGGGCAATCAGCCCCAGCATTTT
NA	TRBJ1-4	TRBV7-2	13	NA	CASSWSFNEKLFF	TGTGCCAGCAGCTGGAGTTTTAATGAAAAACTGTTTTTT
NA	TRBJ2-7	TRBV6-2/TRBV6-3	14	many	CASSYSGGKDEQYF	TGTGCCAGCAGTTACTCAGGGGGAAAGGACGAGCAGTACTTC
NA	TRBJ2-3	TRBV6-2/TRBV6-3	12	many	CATRQITDTQYF	TGTGCCACCCGTCAAATCACAGATACGCAGTATTTT
TRBD1	TRBJ2-7	TRBV18	13	NA	CASSPGQGYEHYF	TGTGCCAGCTCACCCGGACAGGGTTACGAGCATTACTTC
NA	TRBJ2-7	TRBV7-2	11	NA	CASRIFYEQYF	TGTGCCAGCAGGATTTTTTACGAGCAGTACTTC
NA	TRBJ1-5	TRBV6-6	15	NA	CVSSDSSGHNQPQHF	TGTGTCAGCAGTGACTCTTCAGGGCACAATCAGCCCCAGCATTTT
TRBD1	TRBJ2-4	TRBV27	14	many	CASSYSGGKNIQYF	TGTGCCAGCAGTTATTCAGGGGGCAAAAACATTCAGTACTTC
TRBD1	TRBJ2-5	TRBV29-1	14	many	CSVAGQGLQETQYF	TGCAGCGTCGCTGGACAGGGGCTACAAGAGACCCAGTACTTC
TRBD1	TRBJ1-2	TRBV18	16	many	CASSPRTGGADYGYTF	TGTGCCAGCTCACCGAGGACAGGGGGCGCGGACTATGGCTACACCTTC
NA	TRBJ2-1	TRBV9	16	NA	CASSNTAGSPYNEQFF	TGTGCCAGCAGCAACACTGCTGGGTCCCCCTACAATGAGCAGTTCTTC
TRBD2	TRBJ2-1	TRBV20-1	14	NA	CSARTSGQYNEQFF	TGCAGTGCTAGGACTAGCGGTCAATACAATGAGCAGTTCTTC
NA	TRBJ1-4	TRBV2	14	NA	CTSSMGPTNEKLFF	TGTACCAGCAGTATGGGGCCAACTAATGAAAAACTGTTTTTT
NA	TRBJ2-7	TRBV3-1	17	NA	CASSPLGGTVSSYEQYF	TGTGCCAGCAGCCCCCTAGGTGGGACGGTGTCCAGCTACGAGCAGTACTTC
TRBD1	TRBJ2-6	TRBV5-1	19	many	CASSPSRDSSFSGANVLTF	TGCGCCAGCAGCCCTAGCCGGGACAGCTCTTTCTCTGGGGCCAACGTCCTGACTTTC
NA	TRBJ1-2	TRBV6-1	15	few	CASSGQQGQSAGYTF	TGTGCCAGCAGTGGGCAACAGGGTCAGTCCGCTGGCTACACCTTC
NA	TRBJ1-4	TRBV18	16	NA	CASSQSYWQTNEKLFF	TGTGCCAGCTCACAATCCTACTGGCAGACTAATGAAAAACTGTTTTTT
NA	TRBJ2-1	TRBV21-1	15	many	CARVPGQGFFLEQFF	TGTGCCAGAGTCCCGGGACAGGGTTTTTTTCTTGAGCAGTTCTTC
TRBD2	TRBJ2-5	TRBV18	16	many	CASSLRLAGEQETQYF	TGTGCCAGCTCACTCAGACTAGCGGGGGAACAAGAGACCCAGTACTTC
NA	TRBJ2-7	TRBV24-1	13	few	CATSDSATYEQYF	TGTGCCACCAGTGACTCAGCGACCTACGAGCAGTACTTC
TRBD1	TRBJ2-7	TRBV3-1	15	NA	CASSLGGTGFYEQYF	TGTGCCAGCAGCCTCGGCGGGACAGGGTTCTACGAGCAGTACTTC
NA	TRBJ2-5	TRBV11-2	16	many	CASSLEGNSRRETQYF	TGTGCCAGCAGCTTAGAAGGAAACAGCCGAAGGGAGACCCAGTACTTC
TRBD2	TRBJ2-5	TRBV7-2	13	many	CASSFTSGGNQYF	TGTGCCAGCAGCTTTACTAGCGGGGGCAATCAGTACTTC
TRBD1	TRBJ1-1	TRBV7-9	16	NA	CASSHPRGDRGTEAFF	TGTGCCAGCAGCCACCCGCGAGGGGACAGGGGTACTGAAGCTTTCTTT
NA	TRBJ1-1	TRBV20-1	12	NA	CRARQPYTEAFF	TGCAGGGCTAGGCAACCATACACTGAAGCTTTCTTT
NA	TRBJ1-1	TRBV20-1	13	few	CSAPPGRNTEAFF	TGCAGTGCCCCCCCCGGCAGGAACACTGAAGCTTTCTTT
NA	TRBJ2-1	TRBV12-3/TRBV12-4	15	many	CASSQEQGTGNEQFF	TGTGCCAGCAGCCAAGAACAGGGAACGGGGAATGAGCAGTTCTTC
NA	TRBJ2-3	TRBV18	16	many	CASSPNRAGNRDTQYF	TGTGCCAGCTCACCAAACAGGGCCGGTAATAGAGATACGCAGTATTTT
NA	TRBJ2-2	TRBV3-1	14	NA	CASSQGGFGGERFF	TGTGCCAGCAGCCAAGGGGGGTTTGGCGGGGAGCGGTTTTTT
TRBD2	TRBJ2-5	TRBV7-2	13	NA	CASSSPGGVKQYF	TGTGCCAGCAGCTCCCCGGGGGGGGTGAAGCAGTACTTC